Listed below are T cell receptor beta chains from one sample, sequenced in a study of T cells after yellow fever vaccination. TCRdb reprocessed the 5' RACE reads with MiXCR, giving one entry per CDR3 protein. The sample lists almost 600,000 distinct CDR3 sequences; roughly 12% were seen once. The source was PBMCs, collected on the day of the yellow fever booster vaccination. Receptor source: a man aged 25 to 40 who received the YFV17D yellow fever vaccine. CDR3s include the opening cysteine and the closing phenylalanine or tryptophan. Fields, in order: V gene, J gene, clone size, D gene, CDR3 protein, CDR3 DNA. The D gene is left open where the match is weak. Clone size is stated in some rows and not others, as once, few, many or a class when expanded.

>TRBV27|TRBJ2-5|NA|NA
CASRPPGRAGETQYF
TGTGCCAGCAGACCTCCCGGACGCGCCGGGGAGACCCAGTACTTC
>TRBV7-8|TRBJ2-1|few|NA
CASSLALHNEQFF
TGTGCCAGCAGCTTAGCCCTACACAATGAGCAGTTCTTC
>TRBV29-1|TRBJ2-1|NA|NA
CSVQGLLYNEQFF
TGCAGCGTGCAAGGACTCCTATACAATGAGCAGTTCTTC
>TRBV19|TRBJ2-1|few|NA
CASIPKGRDPVNEQFF
TGTGCCAGTATTCCTAAGGGGCGGGACCCCGTCAATGAGCAGTTCTTC
>TRBV6-1|TRBJ2-2|NA|TRBD2
CASRPTGLAFGGELFF
TGTGCCAGCAGACCGACGGGACTAGCGTTTGGCGGGGAGCTGTTTTTT
>TRBV7-2|TRBJ2-5|NA|NA
CASSLRGEWETQYF
TGTGCCAGCAGCTTGAGGGGGGAGTGGGAGACCCAGTACTTC
>TRBV20-1|TRBJ1-6|NA|TRBD1
CSAKDRAYNSPLHF
TGCAGTGCTAAGGACAGGGCGTATAATTCACCCCTCCACTTT
>TRBV5-1|TRBJ2-1|few|NA
CASSIQAGNNEQFF
TGCGCCAGCAGCATACAAGCGGGTAATAATGAGCAGTTCTTC
>TRBV25-1|TRBJ2-5|many|TRBD1
CASSEWGTGDHQETQYF
TGTGCCAGCAGTGAATGGGGAACAGGGGACCACCAAGAGACCCAGTACTTC
>TRBV20-1|TRBJ2-1|many|NA
CSARGGGSYNEQFF
TGCAGTGCTAGGGGGGGCGGCTCCTACAATGAGCAGTTCTTC
>TRBV20-1|TRBJ2-7|many|NA
CSALRSGYEQYF
TGCAGTGCTCTCCGAAGTGGGTACGAGCAGTACTTC
>TRBV7-8|TRBJ1-5|NA|NA
CASSLGLRYISNQPQHF
TGTGCCAGCAGCTTAGGGTTGAGATATATTAGCAATCAGCCCCAGCATTTT
>TRBV7-2|TRBJ2-2|few|TRBD1
CASSGRTGADTGELFF
TGTGCCAGCAGCGGACGGACAGGGGCGGACACCGGGGAGCTGTTTTTT
>TRBV12-3/TRBV12-4|TRBJ1-5|NA|TRBD1
CASSSGTGFGQPQHF
TGTGCCAGCAGTTCCGGGACAGGGTTTGGTCAGCCCCAGCATTTT
>TRBV20-1|TRBJ2-7|few|TRBD1
CSARRTGFNEQYF
TGCAGTGCTAGAAGGACAGGGTTCAACGAGCAGTACTTC
>TRBV4-3|TRBJ2-1|few|NA
CASSQALSGRSYNEQFF
TGCGCCAGCAGCCAGGCCCTTAGCGGACGCTCCTACAATGAGCAGTTCTTC
>TRBV11-2|TRBJ2-3|many|NA
CASSVTGPDTQYF
TGTGCCAGCAGCGTGACTGGCCCAGATACGCAGTATTTT
>TRBV20-1|TRBJ1-5|NA|NA
CSARDSTTGYNQPQHF
TGCAGTGCTAGAGATTCCACGACAGGTTACAATCAGCCCCAGCATTTT
>TRBV20-1|TRBJ2-2|few|TRBD2
CSAIRGGAAGELFF
TGCAGTGCTATAAGGGGAGGGGCCGCCGGGGAGCTGTTTTTT
>TRBV5-1|TRBJ2-1|many|TRBD1
CASSSGGASSYNEQFF
TGCGCCAGCAGCTCAGGGGGAGCGAGCTCCTACAATGAGCAGTTCTTC
>TRBV4-3|TRBJ2-7|NA|NA
CASSLGVEVSYEQYF
TGCGCCAGCAGCCTCGGCGTAGAGGTTTCCTACGAGCAGTACTTC
>TRBV20-1|TRBJ2-7|few|TRBD2
CSAPRSSGISYEQYF
TGCAGTGCCCCAAGGTCTAGCGGGATATCCTACGAGCAGTACTTC
>TRBV5-1|TRBJ2-2|many|TRBD2
CASSPGLAGGTGELFF
TGCGCCAGCAGCCCCGGACTAGCGGGCGGCACCGGGGAGCTGTTTTTT
>TRBV14|TRBJ2-7|NA|NA
CASSQDLSEYYEQYF
TGTGCCAGCAGCCAAGATCTCTCGGAGTATTACGAGCAGTACTTC
>TRBV20-1|TRBJ1-5|few|NA
CSANRDEGQPQHF
TGCAGTGCAAACCGGGACGAGGGTCAGCCCCAGCATTTT
>TRBV20-1|TRBJ1-6|few|NA
CSARVWVALDSPLHF
TGCAGTGCTAGAGTCTGGGTCGCGTTGGATTCACCCCTCCACTTT
>TRBV6-2/TRBV6-3|TRBJ1-5|few|NA
CASSYFNQPQHF
TGTGCCAGCAGTTATTTCAATCAGCCCCAGCATTTT
>TRBV9|TRBJ2-7|NA|NA
CASSVAPRGQSYEQYF
TGTGCCAGCAGCGTAGCGCCGCGGGGACAGAGCTACGAGCAGTACTTC
>TRBV6-1|TRBJ2-4|few|NA
CASGMGEAKNIQYF
TGTGCCAGCGGGATGGGGGAAGCCAAAAACATTCAGTACTTC
>TRBV7-2|TRBJ2-5|few|TRBD2
CASSLGGAGGQETQYF
TGTGCCAGCAGCTTAGGTGGAGCGGGAGGGCAAGAGACCCAGTACTTC
>TRBV20-1|TRBJ2-1|many|TRBD2
CSASPGVSGSNEQFF
TGCAGTGCTAGCCCTGGTGTTAGCGGGAGCAATGAGCAGTTCTTC
>TRBV10-1|TRBJ2-7|NA|NA
CASSEGGSYEQYF
TGCGCCAGCAGTGAGGGAGGCAGCTACGAGCAGTACTTC
>TRBV5-1|TRBJ2-7|few|NA
CASSLTTPTGGFYEQYF
TGCGCCAGCAGCTTGACCACCCCGACAGGAGGGTTCTACGAGCAGTACTTC
>TRBV23-1|TRBJ1-5|few|NA
CASSQSAGAFNQPQHF
TGCGCCAGCAGTCAATCGGCAGGGGCTTTCAATCAGCCCCAGCATTTT
>TRBV20-1|TRBJ2-7|few|TRBD2
CSARDKGLAGFILRYEQYF
TGCAGTGCTAGAGATAAGGGACTAGCGGGATTTATTTTACGGTACGAGCAGTACTTC
>TRBV10-3|TRBJ1-1|few|NA
CAISVDKNTEAFF
TGTGCCATCAGCGTGGACAAGAACACTGAAGCTTTCTTT
>TRBV4-3|TRBJ1-5|NA|NA
CASSQSYRDTNQPQHF
TGCGCCAGCAGCCAAAGCTACCGGGACACAAATCAGCCCCAGCATTTT
>TRBV7-9|TRBJ2-7|few|TRBD1
CASRHRGSYEQYF
TGTGCCAGCAGGCACAGGGGATCCTACGAGCAGTACTTC
>TRBV14|TRBJ2-2|NA|NA
CASSQDEATGELFF
TGTGCCAGCAGCCAAGATGAGGCCACCGGGGAGCTGTTTTTT